The 5 T cell receptor beta chains below come from one sample, sequenced in a study of T cells expressing NK-cell markers. TCRdb re-called the 5' RACE reads and catalogs CDR3 proteins one per entry, DNA excluded. Recorded for this sample: roughly 450,000 distinct CDR3 sequences. The specimen was blood T cells: a sorted CD56 or NKG2C T cell subset, CD4+ or CD8+ T cells, or bulk PBMC T cells (not recorded which). These receptor sequences come from a woman aged 50 to 60 in good health.

The J gene is TRBJ2-1, the V gene TRBV11-1; no DNA is available, so the TRBD2 call from TCRdb remains unchecked. The germline V gene has CDR1 SGHAT and CDR2 FQDESV (reference sequence). The length of the CDR3 is 15 residues. CDR3 sequence reads: CASSPREAQEGEQFF.

V gene TRBV20-1 combines with J gene TRBJ1-6. Germline V gene data show CDR1 as DFQATT and CDR2 as SNEGSKA (reference sequence). The CDR3 sequence is 16 residues long. CDR3 in amino acids: CSARGVRSSYNSPLHF.

This chain connects TRBV11-2 to TRBJ2-2; with no DNA, the TCRdb D assignment of TRBD2 cannot be verified. This CDR3 is 19 amino acids long. The germline V gene has CDR1 SGHAT and CDR2 FQNNGV. The CDR3 region is CASSLVGASGAANTGELFF.

The CDR3 is CASSRSGPQHF. The chain uses TRBV12-3 or TRBV12-4 and TRBJ1-5. The CDR3 has 11 amino acids.

The V gene is TRBV20-1, the J gene TRBJ2-2; TCRdb gives TRBD2 as the D gene, but with no DNA this cannot be confirmed. This CDR3 has 14 amino acids. The V gene's germline CDR1 is DFQATT and CDR2 SNEGSKA (reference sequence). The CDR3 loop reads CSASSPHGTGELFF.